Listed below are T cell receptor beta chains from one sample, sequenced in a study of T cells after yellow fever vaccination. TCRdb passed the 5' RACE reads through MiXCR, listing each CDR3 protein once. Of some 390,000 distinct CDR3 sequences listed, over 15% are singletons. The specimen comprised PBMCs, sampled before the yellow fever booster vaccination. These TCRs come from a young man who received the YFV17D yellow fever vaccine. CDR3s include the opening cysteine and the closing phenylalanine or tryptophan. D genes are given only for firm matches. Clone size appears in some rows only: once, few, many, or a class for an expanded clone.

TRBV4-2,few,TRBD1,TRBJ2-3,CASSPRTGPDTQYF,TGTGCCAGCAGCCCCCGGACAGGGCCAGATACGCAGTATTTT
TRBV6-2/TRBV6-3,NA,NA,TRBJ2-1,CATQGGRANEQFF,TGTGCCACGCAGGGTGGCAGGGCCAATGAGCAGTTCTTC
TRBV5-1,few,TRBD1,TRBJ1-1,CASTDLTGTATEAFF,TGCGCCAGCACCGATTTGACAGGGACAGCGACTGAAGCTTTCTTT
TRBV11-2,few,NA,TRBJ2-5,CASSSERLPETQYF,TGTGCCAGCAGCTCAGAACGGCTACCGGAGACCCAGTACTTC
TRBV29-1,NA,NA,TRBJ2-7,CSVARGRYEQYF,TGCAGCGTTGCTAGAGGGAGGTACGAGCAGTACTTC
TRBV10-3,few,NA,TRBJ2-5,CAISTRDTETQYF,TGTGCCATTAGTACTAGAGACACCGAGACCCAGTACTTC
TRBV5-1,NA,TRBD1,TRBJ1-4,CASSLLGTGHNEKLFF,TGCGCCAGCAGCTTGCTGGGGACAGGGCATAATGAAAAACTGTTTTTT
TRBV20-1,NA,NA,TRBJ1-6,CSARQSSYNSPLHF,TGCAGTGCTCGTCAGAGCTCCTATAATTCACCCCTCCACTTT
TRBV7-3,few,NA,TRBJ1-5,CASSLTLGKRQPQHF,TGTGCCAGCAGCTTAACGCTGGGAAAACGGCAGCCCCAGCATTTT
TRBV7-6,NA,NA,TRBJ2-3,CASSLGGQSPDTQYF,TGTGCCAGCAGCTTAGGAGGGCAATCACCAGATACGCAGTATTTT
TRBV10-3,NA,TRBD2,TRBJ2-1,CAIRTSGGAGNEQFF,TGTGCCATCAGGACTAGCGGGGGGGCCGGTAATGAGCAGTTCTTC
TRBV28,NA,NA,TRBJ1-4,CASSLSREKLFF,TGTGCCAGCAGTTTATCCAGGGAAAAACTGTTTTTT
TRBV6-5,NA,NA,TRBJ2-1,CATSPGPYNEQFF,TGTGCCACCTCACCGGGCCCCTACAATGAGCAGTTCTTC
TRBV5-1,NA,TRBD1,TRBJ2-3,CASSLVQGGPDTQYF,TGCGCCAGCAGCTTAGTACAAGGGGGCCCAGATACGCAGTATTTT
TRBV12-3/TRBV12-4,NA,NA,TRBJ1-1,CASTQTHGTEAFF,TGTGCCAGCACGCAAACCCACGGCACTGAAGCTTTCTTT
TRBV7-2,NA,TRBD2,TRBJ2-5,CASGGGGVQETQYF,TGTGCCAGCGGAGGCGGGGGGGTCCAAGAGACCCAGTACTTC
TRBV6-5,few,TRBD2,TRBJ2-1,CASSWTGGRQFF,TGTGCCAGCAGTTGGACGGGGGGTCGGCAGTTCTTC
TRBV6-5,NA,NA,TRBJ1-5,CASREGGIQPQHF,TGTGCCAGCAGGGAGGGGGGGATTCAGCCCCAGCATTTT
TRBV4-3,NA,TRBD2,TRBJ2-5,CASSGGVPSGAQETQYF,TGCGCCAGCAGCGGGGGAGTGCCTAGCGGGGCTCAAGAGACCCAGTACTTC
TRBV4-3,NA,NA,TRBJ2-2,CASSQDFMTANTGELFF,TGCGCCAGCAGCCAAGATTTCATGACGGCGAACACCGGGGAGCTGTTTTTT
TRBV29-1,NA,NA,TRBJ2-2,CSVLIPDTGELFF,TGCAGCGTTCTGATCCCCGACACCGGGGAGCTGTTTTTT
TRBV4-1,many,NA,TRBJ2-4,CASSQGQGMKNIQYF,TGCGCCAGCAGCCAAGGTCAGGGAATGAAAAACATTCAGTACTTC
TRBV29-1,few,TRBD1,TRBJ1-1,CSVEGQGSNTEAFF,TGCAGCGTTGAAGGACAGGGCTCGAACACTGAAGCTTTCTTT
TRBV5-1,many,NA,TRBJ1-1,CASSLGVSNTEAFF,TGTGCCAGCAGCTTGGGGGTATCCAACACTGAAGCTTTCTTT
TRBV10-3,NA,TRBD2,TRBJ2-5,CAIGEAGGETQYF,TGTGCCATCGGAGAGGCGGGGGGAGAGACCCAGTACTTC
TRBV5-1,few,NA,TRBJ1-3,CASSPRGGDGNTIYF,TGCGCCAGCAGCCCTCGAGGGGGAGACGGAAACACCATATATTTT
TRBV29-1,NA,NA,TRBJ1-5,CSVGGDSNQPQHF,TGCAGCGTTGGGGGAGATAGCAATCAGCCCCAGCATTTT
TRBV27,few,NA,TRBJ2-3,CASSLGGGAADTQYF,TGTGCCAGCAGTTTGGGGGGGGGGGCTGCAGATACGCAGTATTTT
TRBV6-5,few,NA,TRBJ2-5,CASSYDRFRQETQYF,TGTGCCAGCAGTTACGATCGCTTTCGCCAAGAGACCCAGTACTTC
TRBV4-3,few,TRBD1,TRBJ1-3,CASSPSGTGGYTIYF,TGCGCCAGCAGCCCCTCCGGGACAGGGGGTTACACCATATATTTT
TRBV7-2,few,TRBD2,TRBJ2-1,CASSLVLGLAGSGEQFF,TGTGCCAGCAGCTTAGTTCTGGGGCTAGCGGGGTCGGGTGAGCAGTTCTTC
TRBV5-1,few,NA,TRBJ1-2,CASSLAPEMYGYTF,TGCGCCAGCAGCTTGGCCCCCGAGATGTATGGCTACACCTTC
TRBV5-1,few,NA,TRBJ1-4,CASSPNRATNEKLFF,TGCGCCAGCAGCCCAAACAGGGCCACTAATGAAAAACTGTTTTTT
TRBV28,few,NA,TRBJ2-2,CASTSPDGQGKSTGELFF,TGTGCCAGCACCTCCCCTGATGGGCAGGGCAAGAGCACCGGGGAGCTGTTTTTT
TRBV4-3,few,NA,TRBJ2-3,CASSQDISQRGTDTQYF,TGCGCCAGCAGCCAAGATATCAGCCAGCGGGGCACAGATACGCAGTATTTT
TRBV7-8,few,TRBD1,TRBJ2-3,CASSLNTGAGLDTQYF,TGTGCCAGCAGCTTAAACACAGGGGCGGGTTTGGATACGCAGTATTTT
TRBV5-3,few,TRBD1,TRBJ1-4,CARSLLRADRDNEKLFF,TGTGCCAGAAGCTTGCTTAGGGCCGACAGGGATAATGAAAAACTGTTTTTT
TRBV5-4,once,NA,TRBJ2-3,CASSGALGARTDTQYF,TGTGCCAGCAGCGGCGCCTTGGGGGCCCGCACAGATACGCAGTATTTT
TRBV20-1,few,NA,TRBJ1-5,CSARDVRHGYQPQHF,TGCAGTGCTAGAGATGTGCGGCATGGGTATCAGCCCCAGCATTTT
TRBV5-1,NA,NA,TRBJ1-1,CASSFEGRRNTEAFF,TGCGCCAGCAGCTTTGAAGGTCGGAGGAACACTGAAGCTTTCTTT
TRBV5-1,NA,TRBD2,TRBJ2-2,CASRLAANTGELFF,TGCGCCAGCAGGCTAGCGGCTAACACCGGGGAGCTGTTTTTT
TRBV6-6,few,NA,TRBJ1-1,CASSSTGDTEAFF,TGTGCCAGCAGCAGTACAGGAGATACTGAAGCTTTCTTT
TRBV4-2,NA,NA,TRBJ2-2,CASRGNTGELFF,TGTGCCAGCAGGGGGAACACCGGGGAGCTGTTTTTT
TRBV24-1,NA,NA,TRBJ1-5,CATSKGGVSNQPQHF,TGTGCCACCAGTAAGGGGGGGGTTAGCAATCAGCCCCAGCATTTT
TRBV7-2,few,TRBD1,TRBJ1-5,CASSWTGVSQPQHF,TGTGCCAGCAGCTGGACAGGGGTCAGTCAGCCCCAGCATTTT
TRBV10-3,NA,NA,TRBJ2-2,CAINTGASTGELFF,TGTGCCATCAATACGGGGGCAAGTACCGGGGAGCTGTTTTTT
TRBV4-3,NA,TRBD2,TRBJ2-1,CASSQDQLRRGDRKFF,TGCGCCAGCAGCCAAGACCAACTTCGGCGGGGGGATAGAAAGTTCTTC
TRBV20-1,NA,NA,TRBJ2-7,CSARDRARVHEQYF,TGCAGTGCTAGAGATCGCGCACGGGTCCACGAGCAGTACTTC
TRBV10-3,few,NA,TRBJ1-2,CAISVESNYGYTF,TGTGCCATCAGTGTTGAATCTAACTATGGCTACACCTTC
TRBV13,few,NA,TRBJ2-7,CASSLEVVGGEQYF,TGTGCCAGCAGCTTAGAAGTGGTAGGTGGCGAGCAGTACTTC
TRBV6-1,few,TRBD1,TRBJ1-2,CASRGDRESSYGYTF,TGTGCCAGCAGGGGGGACAGGGAGAGTAGCTATGGCTACACCTTC
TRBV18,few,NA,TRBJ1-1,CASSPRSLNTEAFF,TGTGCCAGCTCACCGCGATCTCTGAACACTGAAGCTTTCTTT
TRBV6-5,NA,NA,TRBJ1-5,CASSYSGVNQPQHF,TGTGCCAGCAGTTACTCGGGTGTCAATCAGCCCCAGCATTTT